Given below is one T cell receptor (beta chain) in context. The antigen remains undetermined. These data originate in a study of cytomegalovirus exposure and HLA in healthy donors. Whole-study findings and limits: The CMV antigen specificity of three CMV-associated chains was confirmed through in vitro analysis. The listing of 160 or so TCR beta chains classed them as cytomegalovirus-associated.

The donors were members of the validation cohort, which comprised 120 subjects and was separate from the first cohort of several hundred subjects. Using immunoSEQ multiplex PCR, the repertoire was profiled, and TCRdb retains in-frame clones only, with some absent. The sample has approximately 180,000 clones; 86% are singletons. The V gene's germline CDR1 is SGHNT and CDR2 YYREEE (reference sequence). Trimming took 1 base from V and 8 from J, leaving 21 bases between them. The CDR3 extends over 16 amino acids. This chain connects TRBV5-4 to TRBJ1-2; the D is unclear. The sample consisted of PBMCs. The clonotype was recovered from a woman aged 18-29 years in good health and CMV-seronegative. The CDR3 sequence: CASSLLYTAGDWGYTF. The DNA for the CDR3 is TGTGCCAGCAGCTTGTTGTACACTGCGGGAGACTGGGGCTACACCTTC.